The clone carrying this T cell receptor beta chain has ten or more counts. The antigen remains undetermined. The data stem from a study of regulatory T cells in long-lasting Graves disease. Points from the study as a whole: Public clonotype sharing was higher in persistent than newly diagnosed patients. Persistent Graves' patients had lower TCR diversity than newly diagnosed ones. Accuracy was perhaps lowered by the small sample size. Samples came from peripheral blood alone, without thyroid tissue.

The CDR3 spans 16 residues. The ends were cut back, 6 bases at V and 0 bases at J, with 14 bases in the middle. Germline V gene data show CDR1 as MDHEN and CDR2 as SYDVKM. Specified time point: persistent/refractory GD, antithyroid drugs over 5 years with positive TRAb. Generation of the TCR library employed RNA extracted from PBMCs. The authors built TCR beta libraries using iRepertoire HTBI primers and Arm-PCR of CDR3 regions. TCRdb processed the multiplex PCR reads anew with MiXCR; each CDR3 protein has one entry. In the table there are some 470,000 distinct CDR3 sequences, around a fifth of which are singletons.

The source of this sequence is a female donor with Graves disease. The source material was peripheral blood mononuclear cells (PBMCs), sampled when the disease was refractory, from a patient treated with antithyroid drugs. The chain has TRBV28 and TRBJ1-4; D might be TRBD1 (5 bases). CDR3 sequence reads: CASRTSGSTTNEKLFF. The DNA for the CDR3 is TGTGCCAGCAGGACCTCAGGGTCCACAACTAATGAAAAACTGTTTTTT.